Described below is a single TCR beta chain sequence and its context. Measured with immunoSEQ multiplex PCR; TCRdb has only the in-frame clones, and not every one. The sample yields about 38,000 clones, 80% to 95% seen once. V dropped 4 bases and J dropped 0 bases, with 9 bases sitting between them. This CDR3 spans 14 amino acids. The germline CDR1 and CDR2 sequences are PRHDT and FYEKMQ (reference sequence). The sample originates from a study of T cell changes during pregnancy in multiple sclerosis. The receptor was derived from a female donor with multiple sclerosis, enrolled in a pregnancy study. The chain combines TRBV13 with TRBJ1-1; D remains ambiguous. The sequences come from CD8+ T cells from peripheral blood mononuclear cells, collected after pregnancy. The CDR3 DNA sequence: TGTGCCAGCAGCTCCGGGGTTTTGAACACTGAAGCTTTCTTT. Translated: CASSSGVLNTEAFF.